The 15 T cell receptor beta chains in this list originate from one sample, sequenced in a study of identical twins. TCRdb re-derived calls from the 5' RACE reads in MiXCR, one entry per CDR3 protein. The repertoire includes roughly 710,000 distinct CDR3 sequences, approximately 6% of them detected once, and around 2% sits in the top ten. Sequencing was performed on naive T cells sorted from blood. The receptors were gathered from a man aged 18-30 years in good health.

This chain connects TRBV7-6 to TRBJ2-3, with TRBD1 matching over 8 bases. The CDR3 covers 16 residues. Germline V gives CDR1 SGHVS, CDR2 FNYEAQ. V dropped 7 bases and J dropped 6; count of bases not matched to a gene: 15. CDR3 amino acids: CASTVKLTGESDTQYF. The CDR3 DNA reads TGTGCCAGCACCGTTAAATTGACAGGGGAATCCGATACGCAGTATTTT.

V gene TRBV5-1 combines with J gene TRBJ2-7; the D is unclear. The ends were cut back, 0 bases at V and 3 bases at J, with 7 bases in the middle. This CDR3 region has 13 residues. Germline V gene sequence: CDR1 SGHRS, CDR2 YFSETQ. The CDR3 is CASSLESFYEQYF. The CDR3 DNA reads TGCGCCAGCAGCTTGGAGAGCTTCTACGAGCAGTACTTC.

The genes are TRBV6-1 and TRBJ2-7; D is perhaps TRBD1 (5 bases). Trimming removed 6 bases from V and 4 bases from J, with 13 bases in between. CDR3 length equals 13 residues. From germline, CDR1 is MNHNS and CDR2 SASEGT. CDR3 coding DNA: TGTGCCAGCAGCACCACAGGCATGTACGAGCAGTACTTC. Translated: CASSTTGMYEQYF.

The J gene is TRBJ2-1, the V gene TRBV15; TRBD2 aligns across 8 bases. V shed 0 bases and J 5 bases; nucleotides not matched to a gene: 6. CDR3 size: 16 residues. From germline, CDR1 is LNHNV and CDR2 YYDKDF (reference sequence). The CDR3 spells CATSREPGLGHNEQFF. For the CDR3, the DNA is TGTGCCACCAGCAGAGAACCGGGACTAGGCCACAATGAGCAGTTCTTC.

This clonotype showed up many times. The rearrangement joins TRBV11-2 to TRBJ2-7, with 11 positions matching TRBD2. Germline CDR1 SGHAT, CDR2 FQNNGV. V was clipped by 5 bases and J by 4 bases; unmatched bases: 7. CDR3 length equals 15 residues. CDR3 sequence: CASSLTSGSLYEQYV. In DNA, the CDR3 is TGTGCCAGCAGCCTAACTAGCGGGAGTTTGTACGAGCAGTACGTC.

This clonotype was seen a handful of times. The CDR3 sequence: CASSDAGYGGDTQYF. The CDR3, as DNA: TGCGCCAGCAGCGACGCAGGGTACGGGGGAGATACGCAGTATTTT. The chain combines TRBV5-1 with TRBJ2-3; D is perhaps TRBD2 (6 bases). Germline CDR1 and CDR2: SGHRS and YFSETQ. V was trimmed by 4 bases and J by 5 bases, leaving 17 bases between them. The CDR3 runs to 15 residues.

The chain has TRBV7-6 and TRBJ2-1; TRBD2 is a possible D gene (6 bases). The V end was cut by 10 bases, the J end by 6 bases, with 10 bases between. CDR1 is SGHVS, CDR2 FNYEAQ, per germline. CDR3 length equals 11 residues. CDR3 amino acids: CATRLVNEQFF. As DNA, the CDR3 is TGTGCCACGAGACTAGTCAATGAGCAGTTCTTC.

This clonotype was detected a few times. The V and J genes are TRBV20-1 and TRBJ1-1; D uncertain. Germline V lookup: CDR1 DFQATT, CDR2 SNEGSKA (reference sequence). Trimming pared 3 bases from V and 8 bases from J, leaving 13 bases between. The CDR3 runs to 12 residues. DNA for the CDR3: TGCAGTGCTAGTATAAGCGGCAGAGAAGCTTTCTTT. Its translation: CSASISGREAFF.

A few counts support this clonotype. The CDR3 DNA is TGCGCCAGCAGCTTGTGGGCTAGCGGGAGCTACAATGAGCAGTTCTTC. Its protein is CASSLWASGSYNEQFF. This chain connects TRBV5-1 to TRBJ2-1, with 10 bases identical to TRBD2. Germline values: CDR1 SGHRS, CDR2 YFSETQ. The J segment lost 3 bases and the V segment lost 1 base, leaving 4 bases of the junction unmatched. CDR3 size: 16 residues.

In this sample, this clonotype turned up many times. This chain joins TRBV5-1 and TRBJ2-5; 11 nucleotides line up with TRBD1. The germline V gene has CDR1 SGHRS and CDR2 YFSETQ. Unmatched junction bases numbered 2, after V lost 0 bases and J lost 7 bases. This CDR3 region has 14 residues. CDR3 coding DNA: TGCGCCAGCAGCTTGGGGGACAGGGGGGCGACCCAGTACTTC. Its translation is CASSLGDRGATQYF.

The chain links TRBV20-1 to TRBJ2-3; D is undetermined. This CDR3 comprises 12 residues. Germline CDR1 and CDR2: DFQATT and SNEGSKA (reference sequence). V was pared by 4 bases and J by 8 bases, with 13 bases between. CDR3 protein: CSATVLRATQYF. CDR3 sequence (DNA): TGCAGTGCTACCGTTCTACGGGCTACGCAGTATTTT.

Points on this clonotype: This is likely a read error, given that the CDR3 carries no conserved phenylalanine or tryptophan at its end. The CDR3 DNA reads TGCAGTGCTAGGAGGACAGGGAGGGACACTGAAGCTTTCTGT. It is translated as CSARRTGRDTEAFC. The rearrangement joins TRBV20-1 to TRBJ1-1; 8 bases are shared with TRBD1. V trimming: 3 bases; J trimming: 3 bases; junction bases outside the gene matches: 6. The CDR3 length is 14 residues. CDR1 DFQATT and CDR2 SNEGSKA come from the germline V gene (reference sequence).

Many counts were recorded for this clonotype. The rearrangement uses TRBV27 and TRBJ1-1; 10 bases fit TRBD1. The CDR3 length is 18 residues. Trimming cost V 4 bases and J 2 bases; bases outside gene matches: 13. Germline CDR1 MNHEY, CDR2 SMNVEV (reference sequence). This CDR3 is CASSSSDRGWGGNTEAFF. In DNA, the CDR3 is TGTGCCAGCAGTTCCTCGGACAGGGGGTGGGGCGGAAACACTGAAGCTTTCTTT.

There are many counts of this clonotype. The V and J genes are TRBV29-1 and TRBJ1-5; 7 bases match TRBD1. The CDR3 totals 14 residues. Germline V gives CDR1 SQVTM, CDR2 ANQGSEA. Trimming took 6 bases from V and 0 from J; bases not matched to a gene: 5. As DNA, the CDR3 is TGCAGCGTCGCCGGACAGGATAGCAATCAGCCCCAGCATTTT. It translates to CSVAGQDSNQPQHF.

The CDR3 DNA sequence: TGTGCCAGCAGCTTACACGAGGGCGAGCAGTACGTC. This translates into CASSLHEGEQYV. J is TRBJ2-7 and V is TRBV11-2; D perhaps matches TRBD2 (5 bases). The CDR3 totals 12 residues. CDR1 is SGHAT and CDR2 is FQNNGV in the germline V gene. Trimming left V 2 bases short and J 6 bases short, with 8 bases between.